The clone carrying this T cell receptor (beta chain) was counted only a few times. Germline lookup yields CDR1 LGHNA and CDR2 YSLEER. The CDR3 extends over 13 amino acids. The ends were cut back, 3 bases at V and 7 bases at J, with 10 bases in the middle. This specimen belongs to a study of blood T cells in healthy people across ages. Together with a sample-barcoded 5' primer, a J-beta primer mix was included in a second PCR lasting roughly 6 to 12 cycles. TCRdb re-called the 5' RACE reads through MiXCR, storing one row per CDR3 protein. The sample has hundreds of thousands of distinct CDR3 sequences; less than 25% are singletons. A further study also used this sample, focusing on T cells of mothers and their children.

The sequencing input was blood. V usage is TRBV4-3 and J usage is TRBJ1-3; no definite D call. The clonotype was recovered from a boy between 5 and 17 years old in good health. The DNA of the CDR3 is TGCGCCAGCAGCCAGCATGCAACTAACACCATATATTTT. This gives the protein CASSQHATNTIYF.